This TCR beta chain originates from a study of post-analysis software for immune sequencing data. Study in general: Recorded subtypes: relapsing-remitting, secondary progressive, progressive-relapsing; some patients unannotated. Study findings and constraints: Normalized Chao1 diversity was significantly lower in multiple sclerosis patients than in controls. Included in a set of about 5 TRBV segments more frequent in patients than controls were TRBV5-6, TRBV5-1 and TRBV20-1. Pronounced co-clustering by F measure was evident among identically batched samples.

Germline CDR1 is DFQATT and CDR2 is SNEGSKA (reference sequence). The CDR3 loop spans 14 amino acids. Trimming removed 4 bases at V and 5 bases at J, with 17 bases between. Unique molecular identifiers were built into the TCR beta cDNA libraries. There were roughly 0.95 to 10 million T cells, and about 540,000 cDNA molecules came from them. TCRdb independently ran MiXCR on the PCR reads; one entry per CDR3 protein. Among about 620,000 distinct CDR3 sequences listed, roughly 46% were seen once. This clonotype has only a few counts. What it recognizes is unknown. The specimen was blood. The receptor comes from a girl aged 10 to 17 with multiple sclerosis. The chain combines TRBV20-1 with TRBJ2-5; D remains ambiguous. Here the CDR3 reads CSAIGQIERETQYF. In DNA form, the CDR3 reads TGCAGTGCTATTGGTCAGATCGAGAGGGAGACCCAGTACTTC.